The clone carrying this TCR beta chain occurred many times. Its antigen remains unidentified. This record belongs to a study of T cells in Graves' hyperthyroidism and ophthalmopathy. Regarding the study as a whole: Model output signaled ophthalmopathy a median 6.5 months ahead of onset.

Researchers took RNA transcripts and amplified the TCR beta CDR3 regions from them. The HTBI primer set was used in a first-round RT-PCR of the TCR CDR3. TCRdb re-derived calls from the multiplex PCR reads in MiXCR, one entry per CDR3 protein. This table holds fewer than 350,000 distinct CDR3 sequences, about 20% found once. Germline-derived CDR1 and CDR2 are SNHLY and FYNNEI. The CDR3 extends over 14 amino acids. Trimming removed 7 bases at V and 3 bases at J, with 15 bases between. The sequence derives from a woman between 50 and 59 years old with Graves' hyperthyroidism. The chain joins TRBV2 to TRBJ1-2, with D possibly matching TRBD1 (5 bases). Sequences were obtained from blood. Written as DNA, the CDR3 is TGTGCCAGCACTAGGACCAAAGGGGACTATGGCTACACCTTC. This codes for CASTRTKGDYGYTF.